What follows are 14 T cell receptor beta chains derived from one specimen sequenced in a study of blood T cells in healthy people across ages. The authors ran a second PCR of 7 to 11 cycles using a sample-barcoded 5' primer and a J-beta primer mix. TCRdb reprocessed the 5' RACE reads with MiXCR, giving one entry per CDR3 protein. The sample includes approximately 800,000 distinct CDR3 sequences, about 55% of them seen just once. The sequenced material came from blood. The receptors derive from a man of 80 years or more in good health.

V usage is TRBV6-2 or TRBV6-3 and J usage is TRBJ2-7; D ambiguous. Germline CDR1 is MNHEY and CDR2 is SVGEGT. The CDR3 is 15 amino acids. Trimming stripped 0 bases from V and 3 bases from J, with 12 bases between. The CDR3 sequence: CASSYSASGLYEQYF. CDR3 DNA: TGTGCCAGCAGTTACTCGGCTAGTGGCCTCTACGAGCAGTACTTC.

Remarks on this clonotype: Mismatch with germline at one junction end may stem from a read error. This chain links TRBV2 with TRBJ2-1; D remains ambiguous. The CDR3 consists of 12 residues. Germline V gene lookup returns CDR1 SNHLY and CDR2 FYNNEI. CDR3 sequence (DNA): TGTGCCAACAGTTCCACCGGCAATGAGCAGTTCTTC. This encodes CANSSTGNEQFF. Supplemented by reference TRBV2 and TRBJ2-1, the full variable domain reads EPEVTQTPSHQVTQMGQEVILRCVPISNHLYFYWYRQILGQKVEFLVSFYNNEISEKSEIFDDQFSVERPDGSNFTLKIRSTKLEDSAMYFCANSSTGNEQFFGPGTRLTVL.

In this sample, this clonotype turned up once. The genes are TRBV12-3 or TRBV12-4 and TRBJ2-1; TRBD2 agrees at 7 bases. The CDR3 has 16 amino acids. The V gene end was trimmed by 8 bases and the J gene end by 8 bases; junction bases not matched to a gene: 18. The CDR3 region is CASEIRRPGTNYEQFF. Written as DNA, the CDR3 is TGTGCCAGCGAAATAAGGCGGCCCGGGACTAATTATGAGCAGTTCTTC.

V usage is TRBV29-1 and J usage is TRBJ2-5, with D uncertain. CDR1 is SQVTM and CDR2 is ANQGSEA in the germline V gene. The germline V and J ends were trimmed by 1 base and 11 bases, with 17 bases remaining between them. The CDR3 is 13 amino acids. The CDR3 loop is CSVEGGGNNEQYF. Here the CDR3 DNA reads TGCAGCGTTGAAGGGGGTGGAAACAATGAGCAGTACTTC.

The chain employs TRBV12-3 or TRBV12-4 and TRBJ1-2, with 10 positions matching TRBD1. The V gene end was trimmed by 5 bases and the J gene end by 8 bases; junction bases not matched to a gene: 14. The CDR3 covers 16 residues. CDR3 DNA: TGTGCCAGCAGTCCAAGACAGGGGGCCGGCCTTGAAGGCTACACCTTC. This codes for CASSPRQGAGLEGYTF.

The genes are TRBV2 and TRBJ2-1, with 14 bases lining up with TRBD2. CDR3 length equals 19 residues. V dropped 6 bases and J dropped 0; count of bases not matched to a gene: 10. Germline assignment: CDR1 SNHLY and CDR2 FYNNEI. The CDR3, as DNA: TGTGCCAGCAGGTGGTCGGGACTAGCGGGAGAAGGCTCCTACAATGAGCAGTTCTTC. Translating it yields CASRWSGLAGEGSYNEQFF.

This clonotype was seen only a few times. This chain links TRBV20-1 with TRBJ2-5; possible D gene TRBD2, 5 bases. The J call may be faulty, since TRBJ2-7 better matches the DNA end. The CDR3 is 14 residues long. CDR1 DFQATT and CDR2 SNEGSKA come from the germline V gene (reference sequence). CDR3 loop: CSATKPGGGHEQYF. CDR3 bases: TGCAGTGCTACCAAACCCGGAGGAGGACACGAGCAGTACTTC.

This chain joins TRBV5-1 and TRBJ2-7; 8 bases fit TRBD1. The germline gives CDR1 SGHRS, CDR2 YFSETQ. V lost 7 bases and J lost 3; bases outside the gene matches: 3. This CDR3 is built from 12 residues. The DNA for the CDR3 is TGCGCCAGCCTGGACAGGGACTACGAGCAGTACTTC. Encoded protein: CASLDRDYEQYF.

The chain employs TRBV9 and TRBJ2-1; 15 nucleotides agree with TRBD2. CDR3 length equals 17 residues. CDR1 and CDR2 (germline): SGDLS, YYNGEE. V was clipped by 3 bases and J by 8 bases; unmatched bases: 9. The CDR3 DNA sequence: TGTGCCAGCAGCGAGGAGAAGGGACTAGCGGGAGGTTATGAGCAGTTCTTC. As protein: CASSEEKGLAGGYEQFF.

The chain joins TRBV27 to TRBJ2-7, with 7 bases identical to TRBD1. This CDR3 is built from 15 residues. Germline CDR1 is MNHEY and CDR2 is SMNVEV (reference sequence). Unmatched junction bases numbered 9, after V lost 0 bases and J lost 7 bases. CDR3 protein: CASSLSTTGAKEQYF. CDR3 nucleotides: TGTGCCAGCAGTTTATCGACCACAGGGGCAAAAGAGCAGTACTTC.

The chain links TRBV5-1 to TRBJ2-1; 12 nucleotides agree with TRBD1. V lost 3 bases to trimming and J lost 10 bases; unmatched junction nucleotides: 5. The CDR3 is 14 residues long. Germline V CDR1 and CDR2: SGHRS, YFSETQ. The CDR3 region has the DNA TGCGCCAGCAGCTCACCCGGGACAGGGGGCGAGCAGTTCTTC. Encoded protein: CASSSPGTGGEQFF.

The table lists this clonotype with a few counts. This chain links TRBV7-3 with TRBJ2-5, with D unclear. The last part of the DNA fits TRBJ2-7 better; the J call may be wrong. Germline lookup yields CDR1 SGHTA and CDR2 FQGTGA. This CDR3 has 15 residues. In nucleotides, the CDR3 is TGTGCCAGCAGCCCATCCCCTACCAAACTGGGCGAGCAGTACTTC. Translated: CASSPSPTKLGEQYF.

This chain uses TRBV4-2 with TRBJ2-7; 8 bases match TRBD2. The V gene end was trimmed by 4 bases and the J gene end by 7 bases; junction bases not matched to a gene: 18. This CDR3 is built from 17 residues. Germline V CDR1 and CDR2: LGHNA, YNFKEQ. CDR3 bases: TGTGCCAGCAGCCGACCCAGGAGGGGACTAGTCTTAAGAGAGCAGTACTTC. Its translation: CASSRPRRGLVLREQYF.

Written as DNA, the CDR3 is TGTGCCAGCAGTCCTCTGCTCCTTAACTATGGCTACACCTTC. Protein sequence: CASSPLLLNYGYTF. The chain combines TRBV27 with TRBJ1-2; D is uncertain. The germline V and J ends were trimmed by 5 bases and 1 base, with 11 bases remaining between them. Germline loops: CDR1 MNHEY, CDR2 SMNVEV (reference sequence). The CDR3 loop spans 14 amino acids.